This entry concerns a single TCR beta chain. Original processing notes: For nucleated cells, counts were estimated from reference gene primer amplification. Assay: immunoSEQ multiplex PCR; the TCRdb copy retains only in-frame clones and omits some. V and J calls and clone size are given by that table; D and trimming were obtained from the DNA. This table holds roughly 230,000 clones, over 75% found once. This entry is derived from a study of blood T cell repertoires in COVID-19. The CDR3 runs to 11 residues. With 6 bases removed from V and 7 bases from J, the gap between germline ends came to 9 bases. Germline V gene sequence: CDR1 MGHDK, CDR2 SYGVNS.

The TCR comes from a man aged 50 or older with COVID-19, enrolled during active disease. V usage is TRBV25-1 and J usage is TRBJ1-2; D gene ambiguous. The sample comprised peripheral blood. In DNA form, the CDR3 reads TGTGCCAGCAGCAATCTGGCTGGCTACACCTTC. Protein: CASSNLAGYTF.